Sequencing of this TCR beta chain was carried out in a study of cytomegalovirus exposure and HLA in healthy donors. General study results and limits: Trimming of TCR beta V- and J-genes showed a link, identified in a later analysis, to a missense DCLRE1C variant. It was assumed in the presence/absence analyses that sequencing depth was roughly uniform across donors. Common viral pathogens were later found to be apparently linked to several of the most significant clusters. Earlier analysis found most TCR beta V segments productive about 90% or about 30% of the time.

The CDR3 is made up of 12 amino acids. Germline V gene lookup returns CDR1 WNHNN and CDR2 SYGVQD (reference sequence). The ends were cut back, 10 bases at V and 8 bases at J, with 15 bases in the middle. For this clone: Its antigen is as yet unknown.

PCR employed 60 Vbeta and 13 Jbeta primers. Assay: immunoSEQ multiplex PCR; the TCRdb copy retains only in-frame clones and omits some. Of about 150,000 clones in the sample, roughly 80% were seen once. This rearrangement joins TRBV10-1 to TRBJ2-1; the D is unclear. This sequence originates from a man aged 35-49 years in good health and CMV-seropositive. The sequenced material came from PBMCs. The chain's CDR3 is CATKPFTHEQFF. The CDR3 bases are TGCGCCACCAAGCCATTTACTCATGAGCAGTTCTTC.